Below, one T cell receptor (beta chain) is given with its context. The sample originates from a study of blood T cell repertoires in COVID-19. Study-wide background: Sources were T cells, B-cell-depleted T cells, or PBMCs; the material itself was cDNA or gDNA.

This table comes from immunoSEQ multiplex PCR, and its TCRdb copy is limited to in-frame clones, with some not included. The sample yields 55,000 to 80,000 clones, roughly three quarters seen once. The clonotype was recovered from a human donor in a cohort sampled during active COVID-19. The sample consisted of peripheral blood.

The chain's CDR3 is CASSTGLYPNYAEAFF. As DNA, the CDR3 is TGCGCCAGCAGCACGGGACTGTACCCCAATTATGCTGAAGCTTTCTTT. The chain has TRBV5-1 and TRBJ1-1; possible D gene TRBD1, 5 bases. V lost 4 bases and J 6 bases, leaving 22 bases between the germline ends. The CDR3 spans 16 residues. Germline values: CDR1 SGHRS, CDR2 YFSETQ.